These T cell receptor beta chains were read from a single sample in a study of cytomegalovirus exposure and HLA in healthy donors. Only in-frame clones appear in the TCRdb table, and some are missing; sequencing was by immunoSEQ multiplex PCR. The data show fewer than 200,000 clones, around 79% seen once. Sequencing was carried out using PBMCs. The source is a male donor in good health and CMV-seropositive. Each CDR3 is given with its conserved first and last residue. The order of the fields is clone size, V gene, J gene, D gene, CDR3 DNA, CDR3 protein. The D gene is left open where the match is weak. Size is omitted from some rows. Given values are once, few, many or a class for expanded clones.

size: -; V: TRBV21-1; J: TRBJ2-5; D: -; DNA: TGTGCCAGCAGTTGCGGGACCAACTTC; CDR3: CASSCGTNF
size: -; V: TRBV6-8; J: TRBJ1-2; D: -; DNA: TGTGCCAGCAGCCAAAATCGGACAGCTAGCTACTATGGCTACACCTTC; CDR3: CASSQNRTASYYGYTF
size: few; V: TRBV4-1; J: TRBJ1-2; D: -; DNA: TGCGCCAGCAGCCAAGATGAGAGGACAAGGGATGGCTACACCTTC; CDR3: CASSQDERTRDGYTF
size: once; V: TRBV13; J: TRBJ2-3; D: -; DNA: TGTGCCAGCAGCTTAAGGCAGACAAGCACAGATACGCAGTATTTT; CDR3: CASSLRQTSTDTQYF
size: -; V: TRBV5-1; J: TRBJ1-1; D: TRBD1; DNA: TGCGCCAGCAGCTTAGAGGGGACAGGGGTAGCTTTCTTT; CDR3: CASSLEGTGVAFF
size: -; V: TRBV9; J: TRBJ2-1; D: TRBD2; DNA: TGTGCCAGCAGCGTATCGGGACTAGCGGAAATAAATGAGCAGTTCTTC; CDR3: CASSVSGLAEINEQFF
size: once; V: TRBV7-8; J: TRBJ1-1; D: -; DNA: TGTGCCAGCAGCTTAACAGGGAGCACTGAAGCTTTCTTT; CDR3: CASSLTGSTEAFF
size: few; V: TRBV14; J: TRBJ1-2; D: -; DNA: TGTGCCAGCAGCCCCGCCGGCGGAGGCTACACCTTC; CDR3: CASSPAGGGYTF
size: -; V: TRBV6-5; J: TRBJ2-7; D: -; DNA: TGTGCCAGCAGTTACTCCGAGGCCTCCTACGAGCAGTACTTC; CDR3: CASSYSEASYEQYF
size: -; V: TRBV28; J: TRBJ2-1; D: TRBD1; DNA: TGTGCCAGCAGTTTTACTTATGGACAGGGTTCTCACAATGAGCAGTTCTTC; CDR3: CASSFTYGQGSHNEQFF
size: -; V: TRBV30; J: TRBJ1-3; D: -; DNA: TGTGCCTGGAGTGTAGGCGGTGGCGGAAACACCATATATTTT; CDR3: CAWSVGGGGNTIYF
size: -; V: TRBV7-8; J: TRBJ1-2; D: -; DNA: TGTGCCAGCAGCTTAGGAGACTATGGCTACACCTTC; CDR3: CASSLGDYGYTF
size: -; V: TRBV7-8; J: TRBJ1-2; D: -; DNA: TGTGCCAGCAGCGGAGGGACCACAGGAAACTATGGCTACACCTTC; CDR3: CASSGGTTGNYGYTF
size: -; V: TRBV6-1; J: TRBJ1-2; D: TRBD1; DNA: TGTGCCAGCAGTGAAACAGGGGCCTATGGCTACACCTTC; CDR3: CASSETGAYGYTF
size: -; V: TRBV18; J: TRBJ1-1; D: -; DNA: TGTGCCAGCTCACCGGTACCACGGGGAACTGAAGCTTTCTTT; CDR3: CASSPVPRGTEAFF
size: once; V: TRBV7-3; J: TRBJ2-5; D: TRBD2; DNA: TGTGCCAGCAGCTTAGGGGTAGCGGGGGGGGAGACCCAGTACTTC; CDR3: CASSLGVAGGETQYF
size: -; V: TRBV29-1; J: TRBJ2-1; D: -; DNA: TGCAGCGCCGAGAGAGATCTGTCCTCCTACAATGAGCAGTTCTTC; CDR3: CSAERDLSSYNEQFF
size: once; V: TRBV6-5; J: TRBJ2-7; D: TRBD1; DNA: TGTGCCAGCAGTTACTACCCTACAGGGGCCAGCTACGAGCAGTACTTC; CDR3: CASSYYPTGASYEQYF
size: -; V: TRBV5-4; J: TRBJ2-3; D: TRBD2; DNA: TGTGCCAGCAGCTTGGATCCGGGGGGTATCACAGATACGCAGTATTTT; CDR3: CASSLDPGGITDTQYF
size: -; V: TRBV15; J: TRBJ2-1; D: -; DNA: TGTGCCACCAGCAGAGATGGACTAACTGAGCAGTTCTTC; CDR3: CATSRDGLTEQFF
size: -; V: TRBV5-8; J: TRBJ1-5; D: -; DNA: TGTGCCAGCAGCCAGGGACACCTTAGCAATCAGCCCCAGCATTTT; CDR3: CASSQGHLSNQPQHF
size: -; V: TRBV6-1; J: TRBJ2-7; D: TRBD1; DNA: TGTGCCAGCCGGGACAGGGGTCCCTACGAGCAGTACTTC; CDR3: CASRDRGPYEQYF
size: -; V: TRBV7-9; J: TRBJ1-4; D: -; DNA: TGTGCCAGCAGCCCATCCTCCAACCGGGGGGAAAAACTGTTTTTT; CDR3: CASSPSSNRGEKLFF
size: once; V: TRBV6-6; J: TRBJ1-2; D: -; DNA: TGTGCCAGCAGTTACTCCGGGGGGTGGGCTACCTATGGCTACACCTTC; CDR3: CASSYSGGWATYGYTF
size: -; V: TRBV19; J: TRBJ1-2; D: -; DNA: TGTGCCAGTAGTATACAAGGGGGTTCTGGCTATGGCTACACCTTC; CDR3: CASSIQGGSGYGYTF
size: few; V: TRBV15; J: TRBJ1-4; D: -; DNA: TGTGCCACCAGCAGATACGGTAATGAAAAACTGTTTTTT; CDR3: CATSRYGNEKLFF
size: few; V: TRBV7-3; J: TRBJ2-6; D: TRBD2; DNA: TGTGCCAGCAGCCCAAGCGGGGGGGTCCTCAACTCTGGGGCCAACGTCCTGACTTTC; CDR3: CASSPSGGVLNSGANVLTF
size: few; V: TRBV7-6; J: TRBJ1-2; D: -; DNA: TGTGCCAGCAGCGAAGGTGGGAGTGGCTACACCTTC; CDR3: CASSEGGSGYTF
size: -; V: TRBV20-1; J: TRBJ2-5; D: -; DNA: TGCAGTGCCCCCTTCGGTACCCAGTACTTC; CDR3: CSAPFGTQYF
size: -; V: TRBV5-6; J: TRBJ2-4; D: -; DNA: TGTGCCAGCAGCTTCGGGGTCCTGGCCAAAAACATTCAGTACTTC; CDR3: CASSFGVLAKNIQYF
size: -; V: TRBV5-1; J: TRBJ2-1; D: TRBD2; DNA: TGCGCCAGCAGCCGTGCTAGCGGGGGAGGGGATGAGCAGTTCTTC; CDR3: CASSRASGGGDEQFF